The 15 T cell receptor beta chains below were found in one sample sequenced in a study of shared clonotypes between healthy human individuals. Profiled with immunoSEQ multiplex PCR; TCRdb holds only in-frame clones, not every one. Counted here are some 2.3 million clones, approximately 95% occurring once; the ten biggest clones make up 0.39%. Material for sequencing was naive CD4+ T cells from PBMCs. Subset denoted: CD45RA+ positively selected. Receptor source: a young man in good health. Some clones in this sample may be carry-over from other donors' samples.

The V and J genes are TRBV2 and TRBJ2-3; D may be TRBD2 (5 bases). The CDR3 spans 14 residues. Germline-derived CDR1 and CDR2 are SNHLY and FYNNEI. V lost 6 bases, J lost 0 bases, and 10 bases lay in between. The CDR3 here is CASSPRRSTDTQYF. The CDR3 nucleotides read TGTGCCAGCAGCCCACGGAGGAGCACAGATACGCAGTATTTT.

The chain is built from TRBV5-6 and TRBJ2-2; 9 nucleotides agree with TRBD2. V dropped 4 bases and J dropped 9; count of bases not matched to a gene: 13. CDR1 SGHDT and CDR2 YYEEEE come from the germline V gene. This CDR3 is built from 16 residues. CDR3 coding DNA: TGTGCCAGCAGCCCGGGACTAGCCGGTCTTTCACGGGAGCTGTTTTTT. Protein product: CASSPGLAGLSRELFF.

This clone was recorded once. This rearrangement joins TRBV4-2 to TRBJ2-3; 12 nucleotides align to TRBD2. Germline CDR1 LGHNA, CDR2 YNFKEQ. CDR3 length: 17 amino acids. V lost 0 bases and J lost 6; bases outside the gene matches: 7. The CDR3 DNA reads as TGTGCCAGCAGCCAAGAGGCTAGCGGGAGGGGGTCGGATACGCAGTATTTT. Its protein is CASSQEASGRGSDTQYF.

The chain has TRBV27 and TRBJ2-7; 10 bases match TRBD1. CDR1 MNHEY and CDR2 SMNVEV come from the germline V gene (reference sequence). The V and J ends lost 3 bases and 3 bases, in that order; junction bases with no gene match: 14. The CDR3 sequence is 18 residues long. In nucleotides, the CDR3 is TGTGCCAGCAGTTTGGCTGACAGGGGGCGACCATCCTACTACGAGCAGTACTTC. This sequence encodes CASSLADRGRPSYYEQYF.

About this clone: Within the sample, other DNA sequences also encode this same CDR3. The rearrangement joins TRBV28 to TRBJ1-2; D is ambiguous. Trimming left V 6 bases short and J 3 bases short, with 8 bases between. This CDR3 has 12 residues. Germline CDR1 reads MDHEN; CDR2 reads SYDVKM. The CDR3 DNA reads as TGTGCCAGCAGCCCACTCTACTATGGCTACACCTTC. Translated: CASSPLYYGYTF.

CDR3 sequence reads: CASSSPGLALGEQYF. DNA of the CDR3: TGTGCCAGCAGCTCTCCGGGACTAGCGCTGGGCGAGCAGTACTTC. This chain links TRBV5-6 with TRBJ2-7, with 10 bases fitting TRBD2. V shed 3 bases, J shed 6 bases, and the junction held 9 bases outside the gene matches. The CDR3 has 15 amino acids. Germline CDR1 and CDR2: SGHDT and YYEEEE.

The chain uses TRBV5-5 and TRBJ1-1; no clear D. CDR3 length: 13 residues. Germline CDR1 and CDR2: SGHKS and YYEKEE (reference sequence). The V and J ends lost 0 bases and 7 bases respectively, with 10 bases between them. CDR3 loop: CASSLAPPGEAFF. The CDR3 coding sequence is TGTGCCAGCAGCTTGGCCCCGCCGGGTGAAGCTTTCTTT.

As for this clone: The junction differs from germline at one of its ends, possibly a read error. This chain joins TRBV7-2 and TRBJ2-2, with 8 bases that match TRBD2. Germline-derived CDR1 and CDR2 are SGHTA and FQGNSA. CDR3 length: 16 residues. CDR3 region: CASSLGRLANSGELFF. DNA for the CDR3: TGTGCCAGCAGCTTAGGGCGACTAGCGAACTCCGGGGAGCTGTTTTTT. The whole variable domain, remainder taken from reference TRBV7-2 and TRBJ2-2, is GAGVSQSPSNKVTEKGKDVELRCDPISGHTALYWYRQSLGQGLEFLIYFQGNSAPDKSGLPSDRFSAERTGGSVSTLTIQRTQQEDSAVYLCASSLGRLANSGELFFGEGSRLTVL.

The chain carries TRBV28 and TRBJ2-7, with 8 nucleotides matching TRBD2. Germline CDR1 reads MDHEN; CDR2 reads SYDVKM. The CDR3 is 15 residues long. V lost 7 bases, J lost 0 bases, and 8 bases stayed unmatched. CDR3 DNA sequence: TGTGCCAGCACCTTCGGGGGGGAGGGCTCCTACGAGCAGTACTTC. Its translation: CASTFGGEGSYEQYF.

V usage is TRBV4-1 and J usage is TRBJ2-5, with D unclear. The CDR3 runs 14 residues. Per the germline V gene, CDR1 is MGHRA and CDR2 is YSYEKL. V was shortened by 8 bases and J by 3 bases, with 16 bases between the two germline ends. CDR3 protein: CASSKLAFEETQYF. DNA of the CDR3: TGCGCCAGCTCTAAACTGGCGTTTGAAGAGACCCAGTACTTC.

The J gene is TRBJ2-7, the V gene TRBV7-9, with 10 bases fitting TRBD2. The CDR3 contains 16 residues. The ends lost 5 bases at V and 7 bases at J; junction bases unmatched: 14. The germline gives CDR1 SEHNR, CDR2 FQNEAQ (reference sequence). Here the CDR3 reads CASSNRPSGSGGEQYF. The CDR3 nucleotides are TGTGCCAGCAGCAATAGGCCTAGCGGGAGCGGTGGGGAGCAGTACTTC.

This chain links TRBV7-3 with TRBJ1-2; perhaps TRBD1 as D (5 bases). Germline V lookup: CDR1 SGHTA, CDR2 FQGTGA. The V and J ends lost 5 bases and 7 bases respectively, with 17 bases between them. The CDR3 loop spans 14 amino acids. This CDR3 is CASSPPRGVRGYTF. CDR3 DNA sequence: TGTGCCAGCAGCCCCCCCCGGGGGGTCCGTGGCTACACCTTC.

The CDR3 here is CASSLPQYSGNTIYF. Here the CDR3 DNA reads TGTGCCAGCAGTTTACCGCAGTACTCTGGAAACACCATATATTTT. The genes are TRBV28 and TRBJ1-3; D is uncertain. The CDR3 has 15 amino acids. The V gene's germline CDR1 is MDHEN and CDR2 SYDVKM. The V and J ends lost 2 bases and 0 bases respectively, with 8 bases between them. Full variable domain (rest looked up from reference TRBV28 and TRBJ1-3): DVKVTQSSRYLVKRTGEKVFLECVQDMDHENMFWYRQDPGLGLRLIYFSYDVKMKEKGDIPEGYSVSREKKERFSLILESASTNQTSMYLCASSLPQYSGNTIYFGEGSWLTVV.

The CDR3 DNA is TGTGCCTGGACCCGAGGTTTAGGCTACACCTTC. Translation: CAWTRGLGYTF. The chain couples TRBV30 to TRBJ1-2; the D is unclear. The CDR3 is made up of 11 amino acids. The V and J ends lost 4 bases and 8 bases respectively, with 11 bases between them. Germline CDR1 GTSNPN, CDR2 SVGIG (reference sequence).

In this sample, this clone turned up once. The J gene is TRBJ1-2, the V gene TRBV5-1; a weak D match, TRBD1 (5 bases). From germline, CDR1 is SGHRS and CDR2 YFSETQ. The CDR3 totals 12 residues. Trimming pared 5 bases from V and 2 bases from J, leaving 7 bases between. The CDR3 here is CASSRGNYGYTF. CDR3 nucleotide sequence: TGCGCCAGCAGTCGGGGGAACTATGGCTACACCTTC. The entire variable domain, with the rest obtained from reference TRBV5-1 and TRBJ1-2, is as follows: KAGVTQTPRYLIKTRGQQVTLSCSPISGHRSVSWYQQTPGQGLQFLFEYFSETQRNKGNFPGRFSGRQFSNSRSEMNVSTLELGDSALYLCASSRGNYGYTFGSGTRLTVV.